The next 10 T cell receptor beta chains were all read from a single sample in a study of CD8+ T cells in alopecia areata. cDNA prepared by RNA extraction and subsequent reverse transcription served as the template for sequencing. Sequenced by immunoSEQ multiplex PCR; TCRdb stores in-frame clones only, minus some. Seen here are around 270,000 clones, 58% observed once, and the top ten hold 1.8%. Treatment of the sample: oral pan-JAK inhibitor, 5-10 mg twice daily. Sequencing used CD4+ T cells sorted from blood, obtained at week 24, from a patient treated with tofacitinib. All receptors derive from a human donor with alopecia areata.

V gene TRBV6-5 combines with J gene TRBJ2-7; D is perhaps TRBD1 or TRBD2 (6 bases each). The V gene lost 7 bases and the J gene lost 0 bases, with 13 bases spanning the gap. Germline loops: CDR1 MNHEY, CDR2 SVGAGI. The CDR3 has 14 residues. The CDR3 coding sequence is TGTGCCAGCAAAGGGGGGCTCCACTCCTACGAGCAGTACTTC. Translated: CASKGGLHSYEQYF.

This clone was found a few times. The V call is TRBV29-1, the J call TRBJ2-5, with TRBD2 matching 11 bases. This CDR3 has 14 amino acids. Germline CDR1 SQVTM, CDR2 ANQGSEA. The CDR3 spells CTVRGLADQETQYF. As DNA, the CDR3 is TGCACCGTCAGGGGACTAGCGGACCAAGAGACCCAGTACTTC. Based on the CDR3 plus reference TRBV29-1 and TRBJ2-5, the full variable domain is SAVISQKPSRDICQRGTSLTIQCQVDSQVTMMFWYRQQPGQSLTLIATANQGSEATYESGFVIDKFPISRPNLTFSTLTVSNMSPEDSSIYLCTVRGLADQETQYFGPGTRLLVL.

This chain uses TRBV5-1 with TRBJ2-6; 7 bases agree with TRBD1. There are 16 residues in the CDR3. J lost 0 bases, V lost 7 bases, and 7 bases had no gene match. Germline CDR1 SGHRS, CDR2 YFSETQ. CDR3: CASWTGSSSGANVLTF. DNA of the CDR3: TGCGCCAGCTGGACAGGTTCTAGCTCTGGGGCCAACGTCCTGACTTTC.

The rearrangement links TRBV29-1 to TRBJ1-4; D unresolved. The CDR3 is made up of 11 amino acids. CDR1 is SQVTM, CDR2 ANQGSEA, per germline. V was cut by 4 bases and J by 8 bases, with 8 bases left in between. The CDR3 protein is CSVATGEKLFF. As DNA, the CDR3 is TGCAGCGTTGCGACTGGCGAAAAACTGTTTTTT.

This clone was seen a handful of times. The chain links TRBV5-1 to TRBJ2-1, with 10 nucleotides matching TRBD1. V dropped 2 bases and J dropped 12; count of bases not matched to a gene: 8. Germline V gene data show CDR1 as SGHRS and CDR2 as YFSETQ. The CDR3 consists of 14 residues. The CDR3 DNA sequence: TGCGCCAGCAGCTTAGGGACAGGGGATCGGAGGCAGTTCTTC. This translates into CASSLGTGDRRQFF.

This clone was recorded a few times. The genes are TRBV15 and TRBJ2-7, with 8 positions matching TRBD2. The CDR3 is 14 amino acids. Trimming at V came to 4 bases and at J to 7 bases, leaving 9 bases not matched to a gene. Per germline, CDR1 LNHNV and CDR2 YYDKDF (reference sequence). CDR3 sequence reads: CATSKEAGVSEQYF. CDR3 DNA: TGTGCCACCAGCAAGGAAGCGGGGGTGAGTGAGCAGTACTTC.

The chain joins TRBV2 to TRBJ1-3; no firm D call. The CDR3 loop spans 14 amino acids. CDR1 SNHLY and CDR2 FYNNEI come from the germline V gene. Deletions cut 6 bases from V and 4 bases from J, with 13 bases between. The CDR3 protein is CASSAGFLGNTIYF. In DNA, the CDR3 is TGTGCCAGCAGCGCGGGCTTTCTCGGAAACACCATATATTTT.

This clone has more than one count but fewer than ten. DNA for the CDR3: TGTGCCAGCTCACCTTTACAGGGATGGGAGTCCACTGAAGCTTTCTTT. Protein sequence: CASSPLQGWESTEAFF. J is TRBJ1-1 and V is TRBV18; D is perhaps TRBD1 (6 bases). V was cut by 3 bases and J by 4 bases, with 18 bases left in between. The CDR3 is 16 residues long. CDR1 and CDR2 (germline): KGHSH, LQKENI.

The V and J genes are TRBV25-1 and TRBJ1-4; perhaps TRBD1 as D (6 bases). Trimming cost V 7 bases and J 2 bases, with 23 bases left between them. Germline assignment: CDR1 MGHDK and CDR2 SYGVNS. The CDR3 length is 18 residues. For the CDR3, the DNA is TGTGCCAGCAAAGACGGTTTAAGGACAGAGGCGACTAATGAAAAACTGTTTTTT. This codes for CASKDGLRTEATNEKLFF.

With regard to this clone: Other DNA sequences from this sample encode an identical CDR3 as well. V and J are TRBV2 and TRBJ1-6; weak D call: TRBD1 (5 bases). Trimming removed 5 bases at V and 8 bases at J, with 7 bases between. CDR1 is SNHLY and CDR2 is FYNNEI in the germline V gene. The CDR3 is 12 amino acids. CDR3 residues: CASSQGDSPLHF. CDR3 nucleotide sequence: TGTGCCAGCAGTCAGGGCGATTCACCCCTCCACTTT.